These 13 T cell receptor beta chains were sequenced from one sample in a study of blood T cells in healthy people across ages. Combining a sample-barcoded 5' primer with a J-beta primer mix, a second PCR ran for about 6 to 12 cycles. TCRdb reanalysed the 5' RACE reads using MiXCR and keeps one entry per CDR3 protein. The table records about 640,000 distinct CDR3 sequences, 25% to 35% of them present only once. The sequenced sample was blood. The receptors derive from a woman older than 75 in good health.

The table lists this clonotype with many counts. CDR3 DNA: TGCGCCAGCAGCGAGCCACAGGACCGCGAGCAGTACTTC. Translation: CASSEPQDREQYF. V usage is TRBV5-1 and J usage is TRBJ2-7; possible D gene TRBD1, 5 bases. Germline V CDR1 and CDR2: SGHRS, YFSETQ. The CDR3 length is 13 residues. Trimming removed 4 bases from V and 6 bases from J, with 14 bases in between.

This clonotype was counted only a few times. The chain joins TRBV4-1 to TRBJ1-1; TRBD1 matches 9 bases. V was clipped by 0 bases and J by 1 base; unmatched bases: 9. CDR1 is MGHRA and CDR2 is YSYEKL in the germline V gene. The CDR3 consists of 18 residues. The CDR3 coding sequence is TGCGCCAGCAGCCAAGATCGACAGGGGGATATAGGGAACACTGAAGCTTTCTTT. This gives the protein CASSQDRQGDIGNTEAFF.

The chain employs TRBV7-9 and TRBJ2-4, with TRBD1 matching 10 bases. The better agreement between TRBJ2-7 and the DNA end casts doubt on the J call. The CDR3 contains 18 residues. Germline loops: CDR1 SEHNR, CDR2 FQNEAQ (reference sequence). In DNA, the CDR3 is TGTGCCAGCAGCCTATCTTATCCAACCGGGACAGGGGACTACGAGCAGTACTTC. The encoded protein is CASSLSYPTGTGDYEQYF.

This clonotype was counted at least ten times. The genes are TRBV6-1 and TRBJ1-1, with a tentative D call TRBD1 (6 bases). This CDR3 is 12 amino acids long. Germline assignment: CDR1 MNHNS and CDR2 SASEGT. Trimming removed 2 bases from V and 8 bases from J, with 9 bases in between. Written as DNA, the CDR3 is TGTGCCAGCAGTGAACGGGGGCTCGAAGCTTTCTTT. As protein: CASSERGLEAFF.

Only a few counts were recorded for this clonotype. J is TRBJ2-5 and V is TRBV24-1; 10 bases are shared with TRBD2. The CDR3 is made up of 14 amino acids. Germline loops: CDR1 KGHDR, CDR2 SFDVKD. Trimming cost V 7 bases and J 11 bases; bases outside gene matches: 12. The CDR3 protein is CATRGAGGRDEQYF. CDR3 bases: TGTGCCACCAGGGGAGCGGGGGGGCGCGATGAGCAGTACTTC.

This clonotype showed up many times. The chain employs TRBV6-1 and TRBJ2-7; no reliable D call. Germline V lookup: CDR1 MNHNS, CDR2 SASEGT. V was pared by 2 bases and J by 0 bases, with 5 bases between. The CDR3 consists of 13 residues. The CDR3 spells CASSEQYSYEQYF. The CDR3 DNA reads as TGTGCCAGCAGTGAACAGTACTCCTACGAGCAGTACTTC.

The J gene is TRBJ1-1, the V gene TRBV5-1; D remains unclear. The length of the CDR3 is 13 residues. Germline V gene data show CDR1 as SGHRS and CDR2 as YFSETQ. The V end lost 5 bases, the J end lost 3 bases, and 11 bases lay between the germline ends. The CDR3 spells CASSMRWDTEAFF. The CDR3 nucleotides are TGCGCCAGCAGTATGCGGTGGGACACTGAAGCTTTCTTT. The variable domain in full, completed from reference TRBV5-1 and TRBJ1-1, reads KAGVTQTPRYLIKTRGQQVTLSCSPISGHRSVSWYQQTPGQGLQFLFEYFSETQRNKGNFPGRFSGRQFSNSRSEMNVSTLELGDSALYLCASSMRWDTEAFFGQGTRLTVV.

This clonotype was picked up many times. The chain uses TRBV10-3 and TRBJ1-6, with D perhaps matching TRBD1 (6 bases). V was trimmed by 1 base and J by 7 bases, leaving 8 bases between them. There are 14 residues in the CDR3. The germline V gene encodes CDR1 ENHRY and CDR2 SYGVKD. The CDR3, as DNA: TGTGCCATCAGTGAGTTTAGGGGGAATTCACCCCTCCACTTT. Translating it yields CAISEFRGNSPLHF.

At least ten counts were recorded for this clonotype. J is TRBJ2-7 and V is TRBV6-5, with 10 bases matching TRBD1. This CDR3 is built from 16 residues. The ends lost 6 bases at V and 2 bases at J; junction bases unmatched: 10. Germline V gives CDR1 MNHEY, CDR2 SVGAGI. This chain's CDR3 is CASSSIGQGVTYEQYF. CDR3 DNA: TGTGCCAGCAGCTCTATAGGACAGGGGGTCACCTACGAGCAGTACTTC.

The V and J genes are TRBV20-1 and TRBJ2-7; 8 bases are shared with TRBD1. This CDR3 contains 14 residues. The germline V gene has CDR1 DFQATT and CDR2 SNEGSKA (reference sequence). V was clipped by 7 bases and J by 6 bases; unmatched bases: 14. CDR3 nucleotide sequence: TGCAGTGTCCGAGGCAGGGGGCAATGCGGCGAGCAGTACTTC. The encoded protein is CSVRGRGQCGEQYF.

This clonotype was seen at least ten times. V and J are TRBV6-6 and TRBJ1-2; 12 nucleotides agree with TRBD1. Germline V CDR1 and CDR2: MNHNY, SVGAGI (reference sequence). The CDR3 has 16 amino acids. Germline trimming cut 5 bases from V and 2 bases from J; bases unmatched to any gene: 6. The CDR3 DNA reads as TGTGCCAGCAGTGGGACAGGGGGCGGTTTAAACTATGGCTACACCTTC. It specifies CASSGTGGGLNYGYTF.

This clonotype was detected many times. This rearrangement joins TRBV20-1 to TRBJ2-7; TRBD1 agrees at 8 bases. The germline gives CDR1 DFQATT, CDR2 SNEGSKA (reference sequence). CDR3 length equals 12 residues. Trimming took 3 bases from V and 5 from J; bases not matched to a gene: 3. CDR3 sequence: CSASGRGHEQYF. The CDR3 nucleotides are TGCAGTGCTAGTGGCAGGGGGCACGAGCAGTACTTC.

This clonotype has a count of ten or more. The chain combines TRBV7-9 with TRBJ1-2, with D perhaps TRBD1 (5 bases). The V and J ends lost 0 bases and 10 bases respectively, with 12 bases between them. CDR1 is SEHNR and CDR2 is FQNEAQ in the germline V gene (reference sequence). The CDR3 loop spans 13 amino acids. As DNA, the CDR3 is TGTGCCAGCAGCTTAGCAGGAACAGGCTACTACACCTTC. It is translated as CASSLAGTGYYTF.